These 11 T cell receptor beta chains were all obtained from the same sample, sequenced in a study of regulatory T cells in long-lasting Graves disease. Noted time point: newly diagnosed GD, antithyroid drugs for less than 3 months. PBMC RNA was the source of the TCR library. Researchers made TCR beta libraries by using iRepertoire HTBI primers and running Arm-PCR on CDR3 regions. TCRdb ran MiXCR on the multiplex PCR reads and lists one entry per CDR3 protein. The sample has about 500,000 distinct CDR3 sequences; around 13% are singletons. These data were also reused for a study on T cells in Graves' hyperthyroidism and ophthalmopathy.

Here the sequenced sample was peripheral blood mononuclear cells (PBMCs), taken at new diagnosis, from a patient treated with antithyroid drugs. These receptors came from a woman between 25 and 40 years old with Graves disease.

The CDR3 protein is CASSLGRDRGYEQYF. In DNA form, the CDR3 reads TGTGCCAGCAGTTTAGGAAGGGACAGGGGTTACGAGCAGTACTTC. The chain employs TRBV6-5 and TRBJ2-7; the match to TRBD1 covers 10 bases. CDR1 is MNHEY, CDR2 SVGAGI, per germline. The CDR3 totals 15 residues. V was clipped by 4 bases and J by 4 bases; unmatched bases: 7.

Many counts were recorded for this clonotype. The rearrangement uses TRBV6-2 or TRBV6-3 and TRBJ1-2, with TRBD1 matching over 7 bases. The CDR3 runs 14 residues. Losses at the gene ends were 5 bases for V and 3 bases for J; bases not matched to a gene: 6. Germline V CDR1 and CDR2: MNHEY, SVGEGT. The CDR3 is CASSVTGTDYGYTF. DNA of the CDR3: TGTGCCAGCAGTGTAACCGGGACAGACTATGGCTACACCTTC.

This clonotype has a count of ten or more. The CDR3 region is CSARDFFREGTDTQYF. The CDR3 DNA sequence: TGCAGTGCTAGAGATTTTTTCAGGGAGGGTACAGATACGCAGTATTTT. The rearrangement joins TRBV20-1 to TRBJ2-3, with 7 bases aligning to TRBD2. CDR1 is DFQATT and CDR2 is SNEGSKA in the germline V gene (reference sequence). The CDR3 loop spans 16 amino acids. The V gene end was trimmed by 0 bases and the J gene end by 3 bases; junction bases not matched to a gene: 9.

CDR3 in amino acids: CASSESFGQMNTEAFF. CDR3 nucleotide sequence: TGTGCCAGCAGTGAATCTTTTGGACAGATGAACACTGAAGCTTTCTTT. The V call is TRBV25-1, the J call TRBJ1-1; D is possibly TRBD1 (6 bases). V lost 1 base to trimming and J lost 0 bases, with 12 bases between them. The V gene's germline CDR1 is MGHDK and CDR2 SYGVNS. CDR3 size: 16 residues.

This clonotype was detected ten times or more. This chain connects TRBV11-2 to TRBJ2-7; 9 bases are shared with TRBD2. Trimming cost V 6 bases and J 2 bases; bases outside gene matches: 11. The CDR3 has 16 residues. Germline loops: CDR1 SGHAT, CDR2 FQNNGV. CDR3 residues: CASRSISGRDTYEQYF. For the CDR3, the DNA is TGTGCCAGCAGATCTATTAGCGGGAGAGATACCTACGAGCAGTACTTC. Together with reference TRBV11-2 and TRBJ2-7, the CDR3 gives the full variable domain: EAGVAQSPRYKIIEKRQSVAFWCNPISGHATLYWYQQILGQGPKLLIQFQNNGVVDDSQLPKDRFSAERLKGVDSTLKIQPAKLEDSAVYLCASRSISGRDTYEQYFGPGTRLTVT.

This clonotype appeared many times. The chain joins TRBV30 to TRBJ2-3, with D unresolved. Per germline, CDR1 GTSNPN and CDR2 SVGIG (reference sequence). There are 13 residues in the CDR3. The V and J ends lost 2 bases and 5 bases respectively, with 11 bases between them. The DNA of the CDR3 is TGTGCCTGGAGTTCCGGACCTGGAGATACGCAGTATTTT. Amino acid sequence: CAWSSGPGDTQYF. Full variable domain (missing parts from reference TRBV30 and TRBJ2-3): SQTIHQWPATLVQPVGSPLSLECTVEGTSNPNLYWYRQAAGRGLQLLFYSVGIGQISSEVPQNLSASRPQDRQFILSSKKLLLSDSGFYLCAWSSGPGDTQYFGPGTRLTVL.

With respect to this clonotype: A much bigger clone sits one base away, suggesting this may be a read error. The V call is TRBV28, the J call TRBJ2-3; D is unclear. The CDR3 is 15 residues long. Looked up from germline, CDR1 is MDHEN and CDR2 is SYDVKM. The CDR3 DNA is TGTGCCAGCAGTTTACTGGACGGGCGCACAGATACGCTGTATTTT. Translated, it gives CASSLLDGRTDTLYF.

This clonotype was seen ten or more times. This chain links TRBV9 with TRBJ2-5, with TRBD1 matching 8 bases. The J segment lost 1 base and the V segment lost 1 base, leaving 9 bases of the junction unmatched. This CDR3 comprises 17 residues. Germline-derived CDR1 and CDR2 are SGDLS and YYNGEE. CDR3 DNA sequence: TGTGCCAGCAGCGTAAGTCCCCGGGGGACAGGCCAAGAGACCCAGTACTTC. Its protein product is CASSVSPRGTGQETQYF.

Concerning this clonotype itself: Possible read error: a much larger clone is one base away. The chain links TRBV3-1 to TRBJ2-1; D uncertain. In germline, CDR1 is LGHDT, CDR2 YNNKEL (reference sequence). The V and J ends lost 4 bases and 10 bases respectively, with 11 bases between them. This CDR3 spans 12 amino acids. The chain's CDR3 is CASSPLPYEQFF. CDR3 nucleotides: TGTGCCAGCAGCCCTCTTCCTTACGAGCAGTTCTTC.

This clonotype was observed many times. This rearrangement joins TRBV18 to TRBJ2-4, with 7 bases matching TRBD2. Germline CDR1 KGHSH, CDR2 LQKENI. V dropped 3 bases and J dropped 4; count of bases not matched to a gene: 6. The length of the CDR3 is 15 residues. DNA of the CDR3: TGTGCCAGCTCACCTCGGGACTACCGTAAAAACATTCAGTACTTC. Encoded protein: CASSPRDYRKNIQYF.

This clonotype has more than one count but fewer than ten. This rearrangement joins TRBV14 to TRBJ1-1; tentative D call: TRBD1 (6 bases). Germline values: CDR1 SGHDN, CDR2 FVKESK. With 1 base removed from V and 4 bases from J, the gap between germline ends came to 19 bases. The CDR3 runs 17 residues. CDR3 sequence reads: CASSQGALGRGTTEAFF. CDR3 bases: TGTGCCAGCAGCCAAGGGGCACTGGGCAGGGGTACCACTGAAGCTTTCTTT.